The rows below give T cell receptor beta chains drawn from one sample of a study of monozygotic twins with inflammatory bowel disease. TCRdb reworked the 5' RACE reads into one entry per CDR3 protein, no DNA. Its listing shows approximately 400,000 distinct CDR3 sequences. The sample comprised blood. The source is a human donor with ulcerative colitis or Crohn's disease, or a healthy co-twin of an affected twin (not recorded which). CDR3s include the opening cysteine and the closing phenylalanine or tryptophan.

16	TRBV7-2	TRBJ1-6	CASSDLLDRLNSPLHF
15	TRBV11-2	TRBJ1-2	CASSLGRTPGHGYTF
15	TRBV20-1	TRBJ2-7	CSARDLRRGTYEQYF
18	TRBV11-1	TRBJ1-3	CASSFSRDRAFSGNTIYF
15	TRBV6-5	TRBJ1-3	CASSYLTGPGNTIYF
16	TRBV27	TRBJ2-5	CASSYSWTSAQETQYF
19	TRBV12-3/TRBV12-4	TRBJ1-2	CASSFSPPPMGGKGYGYTF
15	TRBV6-5	TRBJ2-7	CASSYIGGRSYEQYF
14	TRBV28	TRBJ2-3	CASSPSGEADTQYF
17	TRBV15	TRBJ2-7	CATSRDTRGGRSYEQYF
15	TRBV5-1	TRBJ2-2	CASTTGTIGTGELFF
14	TRBV12-3/TRBV12-4	TRBJ2-7	CASKKGPSSYEQYF
15	TRBV9	TRBJ1-3	CASSTWTGAGNTIYF
12	TRBV7-9	TRBJ2-1	CASSSQGVEQFF
14	TRBV6-1	TRBJ2-5	CASTLTASPGTQYF
17	TRBV4-3	TRBJ2-7	CASSQDVGGASTYEQYF
12	TRBV20-1	TRBJ2-7	CSAGRDSYEQYF
15	TRBV7-2	TRBJ2-5	CASSFQLAGGETQYF
14	TRBV4-1	TRBJ2-2	CASSFRDATGELFF
13	TRBV20-1	TRBJ2-7	CSASRGYSYEQYF
17	TRBV7-2	TRBJ2-1	CASSLTSGISSYNEQFF
13	TRBV5-6	TRBJ1-1	CASSLQGTVEAFF
17	TRBV20-1	TRBJ2-4	CSAGGGLLGKAKNIQYF
14	TRBV12-3/TRBV12-4	TRBJ2-7	CASSIGQGSYEQYF
15	TRBV7-9	TRBJ2-1	CASTGGRSPYNEQFF
16	TRBV19	TRBJ2-1	CASRTSTGSSYNEQFF
14	TRBV4-1	TRBJ2-4	CASSHISGPDMQYF
14	TRBV7-9	TRBJ1-1	CASSLVGGEAEAFF
16	TRBV6-2/TRBV6-3	TRBJ2-3	CASSRGRPQITDTQYF
13	TRBV20-1	TRBJ2-6	CSAPPVGANVLTF
15	TRBV6-2/TRBV6-3	TRBJ2-1	CASSPESGRVNEQFF
14	TRBV3-1	TRBJ1-1	CASSQETGAGEAFF
13	TRBV12-3/TRBV12-4	TRBJ1-1	CASSPGGITEAFF
11	TRBV7-9	TRBJ2-1	CASSFDREQFF
12	TRBV10-3	TRBJ2-7	CAGGTGLYEQYF
14	TRBV5-1	TRBJ1-2	CASSLRGVEGGYTF
13	TRBV20-1	TRBJ2-7	CSARGTTAYEQYF
15	TRBV11-2	TRBJ2-3	CASSLPGQGADTQYF
17	TRBV5-1	TRBJ1-1	CASSLGSSGSTNTEAFF
16	TRBV12-3/TRBV12-4	TRBJ1-2	CASSLGRTAFNYGYTF
16	TRBV20-1	TRBJ2-3	CSARDLQREFTDTQYF
15	TRBV12-3/TRBV12-4	TRBJ1-4	CASSLSAGVNEKLFF
14	TRBV13	TRBJ2-7	CASQRGGSSYEQYF
16	TRBV5-8	TRBJ2-1	CASTPPGTGAWNEQFF
16	TRBV5-1	TRBJ2-2	CASSLMVGRDTGELFF
12	TRBV30	TRBJ2-3	CAWSVRVDTQYF
16	TRBV7-9	TRBJ2-3	CASSLDRAGPTDTQYF
15	TRBV6-1	TRBJ1-6	CASSRTGGYNSPLHF
15	TRBV19	TRBJ2-1	CATNQGTSGYNEQFF
16	TRBV7-9	TRBJ1-2	CASSLGTDRGSYGYTF
13	TRBV20-1	TRBJ1-2	CSARPTGRYGYTF
13	TRBV29-1	TRBJ2-3	CSVPSGSQDTQYF
16	TRBV5-6	TRBJ2-5	CASSSIFTGEGETQYF
15	TRBV6-2/TRBV6-3	TRBJ2-7	CASSSRTGPLFEQYF